This T cell receptor (beta chain) was captured by sequencing in a study of prognosis after radiotherapy for stage I lung cancer. It was by two-round multiplex PCR that TCR beta CDR3 was amplified from genomic DNA. Each TRBV and TRBJ gene had its own primer in the first PCR round. From the multiplex PCR reads, TCRdb called clonotypes with MiXCR, one entry per CDR3 protein. Here the sample spans 15,000 to 20,000 distinct CDR3 sequences, about a quarter being singletons. Broader study findings: Metastatic and non-metastatic patients reportedly diverged in TRBV and TRBJ gene usage. Shannon entropy after stereotactic body radiation therapy was lower in patients who developed distant metastases.

This clonotype was counted at least ten times. Its antigen is unidentified. Peripheral blood, roughly 6 milliliters per draw, was collected at each of two time points. Sample: PBMCs, taken before or after stereotactic body radiation therapy (not recorded which). The sequence derives from a donor over 45 with non-small cell lung cancer.

CDR3 region: CASTRSGLAAFNEQFF. The CDR3 DNA is TGTGCCAGCACCCGAAGCGGACTAGCGGCGTTCAATGAGCAGTTCTTC. This chain connects TRBV6-2 or TRBV6-3 to TRBJ2-1; TRBD2 agrees at 10 bases. Germline CDR1 reads MNHEY; CDR2 reads SVGEGT. J was trimmed by 6 bases and V by 7 bases; bases with no gene match: 12. The CDR3 totals 16 residues.